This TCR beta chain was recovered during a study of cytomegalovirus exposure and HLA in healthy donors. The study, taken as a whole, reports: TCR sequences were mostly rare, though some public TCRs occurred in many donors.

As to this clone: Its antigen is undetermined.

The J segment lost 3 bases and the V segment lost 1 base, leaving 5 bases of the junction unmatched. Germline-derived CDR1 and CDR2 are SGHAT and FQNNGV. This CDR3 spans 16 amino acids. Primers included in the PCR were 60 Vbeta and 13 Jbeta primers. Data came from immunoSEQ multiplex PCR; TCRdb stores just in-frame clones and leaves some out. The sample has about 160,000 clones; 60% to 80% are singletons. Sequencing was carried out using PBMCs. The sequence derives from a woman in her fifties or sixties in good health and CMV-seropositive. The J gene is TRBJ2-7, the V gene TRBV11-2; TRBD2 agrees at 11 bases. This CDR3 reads CASSLGTLAGDYEQYF. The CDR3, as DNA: TGTGCCAGCAGCTTAGGCACACTAGCGGGAGACTACGAGCAGTACTTC.